The rows below give T cell receptor beta chains drawn from one sample of a study of cytomegalovirus exposure and HLA in healthy donors. Sequencing was performed with immunoSEQ multiplex PCR; in TCRdb, only in-frame clones are kept and a portion is missing. This table has 250,000 or so clones, almost 90% appearing once. Source material: PBMCs. These receptors originate from a young woman in good health and CMV-seronegative. Both conserved end residues are part of each CDR3. D genes are given only for firm matches. Only some rows state a clone size, as once, few, many or a class for expanded clones.

>NA|TRBJ1-6|TRBV11-2|TRBD1
TGTGCCAGCAGGCCGCAGGGGGATAATTCACCCCTCCACTTT
CASRPQGDNSPLHF
>NA|TRBJ1-2|TRBV7-8|TRBD1
TGTGCCAGCAGGTACCGGGACAGCTCTAACTATGGCTACACCTTC
CASRYRDSSNYGYTF
>NA|TRBJ2-1|TRBV4-3|TRBD2
TGCGCCAGCAGCCAAGATCTGGAGACTAGCGGGGGGTACAATGAGCAGTTCTTC
CASSQDLETSGGYNEQFF
>NA|TRBJ2-1|TRBV10-3|TRBD1
TGTGCCTCAGACGGGACAGGGATCAATGAGCAGTTCTTC
CASDGTGINEQFF
>NA|TRBJ2-3|TRBV6-4|TRBD2
TGTGCCAGCAGTGATAACGGGGGGGCCACAGATACGCAGTATTTT
CASSDNGGATDTQYF
>NA|TRBJ1-5|TRBV27|TRBD1
TGTGCCAGCAGCGACAGGGCGGGCGGTCAGCCCCAGCATTTT
CASSDRAGGQPQHF
>NA|TRBJ2-7|TRBV2|NA
TGTGCCGGATCAACCGAAGAGTTGCTGGGGGGGGCCCTTTACGAGCAGTACTTC
CAGSTEELLGGALYEQYF
>few|TRBJ1-6|TRBV19|TRBD1
TGTGCCAGTCGCGACAGGGGAGATTCACCCCTCCACTTT
CASRDRGDSPLHF
>once|TRBJ2-1|TRBV19|TRBD2
TGTGCCAGTAGTATAGAGACTAGCGGGGGGGGAGTTGAGCAGTTCTTC
CASSIETSGGGVEQFF
>NA|TRBJ2-2|TRBV27|NA
TGTGCCAGCACCTTAGAGTCGGGCACCGGGGAGCTGTTTTTT
CASTLESGTGELFF
>NA|TRBJ2-5|TRBV28|NA
TGTGCCAGCAGTATACAGGGAGCAGAGACCCAGTACTTC
CASSIQGAETQYF
>NA|TRBJ1-1|TRBV5-6|NA
TGTGCCAGCAGCTTGCCCAGGGGCTTGAACACTGAAGCTTTCTTT
CASSLPRGLNTEAFF
>NA|TRBJ2-2|TRBV13|TRBD2
TGTGCCAGCAGCTTATCGGGAGGGACTAGCGACCCCGGGGAGCTGTTTTTT
CASSLSGGTSDPGELFF
>NA|TRBJ1-3|TRBV11-2|NA
TGTGCCAGCAGCCTCGGAGACCGGTTATATTTT
CASSLGDRLYF
>NA|TRBJ2-3|TRBV7-2|NA
TGTGCCAGCAGCCAGGAAACAGATACGCAGTATTTT
CASSQETDTQYF
>NA|TRBJ1-5|TRBV15|NA
TGTGCCACCAGCAGAGGGGGGCGGGCTCAGCCCCAGCATTTT
CATSRGGRAQPQHF
>NA|TRBJ1-1|TRBV6-1|NA
TGTGCCAGCACCCCGTTTAAATCTGAAGCTTTCTTT
CASTPFKSEAFF